The rows below give T cell receptor beta chains drawn from one sample of a study of neurological immune-mediated disorders. From the 5' RACE reads, TCRdb called clonotypes with MiXCR, one entry per CDR3 protein. The sample holds tens of thousands of distinct CDR3 sequences, around 3.1% seen once. Sequenced sample: PBMCs. The receptors were sampled from a middle-aged man with multiple sclerosis. Both conserved end residues are part of each CDR3. The order of the fields is D gene, V gene, clone size, J gene, CDR3 protein, CDR3 DNA. The D gene is left open where the match is weak. Clone size is given as how often the clone was seen (once, few, many) or a class if it is expanded.

d_call: .
v_call: TRBV5-1
clone_size: many
j_call: TRBJ2-4
cdr3_aa: CASSFTGAKNIQYF
cdr3_nt: TGCGCCAGCAGCTTCACGGGGGCCAAAAACATTCAGTACTTC

d_call: .
v_call: TRBV29-1
clone_size: many
j_call: TRBJ1-1
cdr3_aa: CSVVKTGWANTEAFF
cdr3_nt: TGCAGCGTTGTGAAGACCGGGTGGGCGAACACTGAAGCTTTCTTT

d_call: .
v_call: TRBV5-1
clone_size: many
j_call: TRBJ1-1
cdr3_aa: CASRTQGNTEAFF
cdr3_nt: TGCGCCAGCAGGACGCAGGGAAACACTGAAGCTTTCTTT

d_call: .
v_call: TRBV5-4
clone_size: many
j_call: TRBJ1-1
cdr3_aa: CASTLGGAAGNTEAFF
cdr3_nt: TGTGCCAGCACCCTTGGAGGGGCGGCGGGAAACACTGAAGCTTTCTTT

d_call: .
v_call: TRBV5-1
clone_size: many
j_call: TRBJ1-1
cdr3_aa: CASSLAPMGLNTEAFF
cdr3_nt: TGCGCCAGCAGCTTGGCCCCCATGGGGCTGAACACTGAAGCTTTCTTT

d_call: TRBD1
v_call: TRBV2
clone_size: many
j_call: TRBJ1-1
cdr3_aa: CASNGQGRGTEAFF
cdr3_nt: TGTGCCAGCAATGGACAGGGGAGAGGGACTGAAGCTTTCTTT

d_call: .
v_call: TRBV10-3
clone_size: many
j_call: TRBJ2-3
cdr3_aa: CAITGEGTQYF
cdr3_nt: TGTGCCATTACAGGCGAAGGTACGCAGTATTTT

d_call: .
v_call: TRBV5-1
clone_size: many
j_call: TRBJ2-1
cdr3_aa: CASSWGTYNEQFF
cdr3_nt: TGCGCCAGCAGCTGGGGGACCTACAATGAGCAGTTCTTC

d_call: .
v_call: TRBV6-2/TRBV6-3
clone_size: few
j_call: TRBJ1-1
cdr3_aa: CASSRTGAMNTEAFF
cdr3_nt: TGTGCCAGCAGTCGAACAGGAGCGATGAACACTGAAGCTTTCTTT

d_call: TRBD2
v_call: TRBV5-8
clone_size: many
j_call: TRBJ2-1
cdr3_aa: CASSLASLSSGSPHEQFF
cdr3_nt: TGTGCCAGCAGCTTGGCTTCTTTATCTAGCGGGAGCCCACATGAGCAGTTCTTC

d_call: TRBD2
v_call: TRBV20-1
clone_size: many
j_call: TRBJ2-3
cdr3_aa: CSATRTSGASTDTQYF
cdr3_nt: TGCAGTGCTACCAGGACTAGCGGAGCTAGCACAGATACGCAGTATTTT

d_call: TRBD1
v_call: TRBV7-9
clone_size: many
j_call: TRBJ2-7
cdr3_aa: CASSHGGDRAYEQYF
cdr3_nt: TGTGCCAGCAGCCATGGCGGGGACAGGGCCTACGAGCAGTACTTC

d_call: .
v_call: TRBV5-1
clone_size: many
j_call: TRBJ2-6
cdr3_aa: CASSLGQGGNVLTF
cdr3_nt: TGCGCCAGCAGCTTGGGGCAGGGCGGCAACGTCCTGACTTTC

d_call: .
v_call: TRBV6-2/TRBV6-3
clone_size: few
j_call: TRBJ1-5
cdr3_aa: CASSYDSFNQPQHF
cdr3_nt: TGTGCCAGCAGTTACGACAGCTTCAATCAGCCCCAGCATTTT

d_call: .
v_call: TRBV6-6
clone_size: few
j_call: TRBJ1-5
cdr3_aa: CASSSGFLQHQHF
cdr3_nt: TGTGCCAGCAGTTCGGGTTTTCTTCAGCACCAGCATTTT

d_call: TRBD1
v_call: TRBV29-1
clone_size: many
j_call: TRBJ1-2
cdr3_aa: CSVELQGGYGYTF
cdr3_nt: TGCAGCGTTGAATTGCAGGGGGGCTATGGCTACACCTTC

d_call: .
v_call: TRBV10-1
clone_size: many
j_call: TRBJ2-3
cdr3_aa: CASGDTGTGTDTQYF
cdr3_nt: TGCGCCAGCGGGGATACCGGGACGGGCACAGATACGCAGTATTTT

d_call: .
v_call: TRBV3-1
clone_size: many
j_call: TRBJ1-1
cdr3_aa: CASSQVGSEAFF
cdr3_nt: TGTGCCAGCAGCCAAGTGGGCAGTGAAGCTTTCTTT